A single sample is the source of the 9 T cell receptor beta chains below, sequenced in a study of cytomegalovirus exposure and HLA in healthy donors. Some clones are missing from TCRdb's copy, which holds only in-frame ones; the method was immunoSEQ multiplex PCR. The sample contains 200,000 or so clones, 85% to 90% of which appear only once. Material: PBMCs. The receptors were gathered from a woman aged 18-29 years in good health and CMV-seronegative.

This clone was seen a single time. The CDR3 protein is CASSPRLARRGANVLTF. CDR3 nucleotide sequence: TGTGCCAGCAGCCCCCGACTTGCTCGGAGGGGGGCCAACGTCCTGACTTTC. This chain connects TRBV28 to TRBJ2-6, with D possibly being TRBD2 (5 bases). CDR1 MDHEN and CDR2 SYDVKM come from the germline V gene. Trimming pared 6 bases from V and 4 bases from J, leaving 19 bases between. This CDR3 contains 17 residues.

In DNA, the CDR3 is TGTGCCAGCAGTTCAGCGGGAGATACGCAGTATTTT. It is translated as CASSSAGDTQYF. The V call is TRBV6-6, the J call TRBJ2-3; a weak D match, TRBD2 (6 bases). Germline CDR1 is MNHNY and CDR2 is SVGAGI (reference sequence). V lost 4 bases and J 5 bases, leaving 7 bases between the germline ends. The length of the CDR3 is 12 residues.

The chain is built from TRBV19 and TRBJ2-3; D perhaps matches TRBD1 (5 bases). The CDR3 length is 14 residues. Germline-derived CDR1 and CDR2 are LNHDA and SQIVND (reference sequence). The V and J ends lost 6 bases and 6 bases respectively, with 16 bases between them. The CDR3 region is CASSAKVGADTQYF. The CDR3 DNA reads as TGTGCCAGTAGCGCGAAAGTAGGGGCTGATACGCAGTATTTT.

CDR3 nucleotides: TGTGCCAGCAGCTTATCCCTAAGCTCTGGCTACGAGCAGTACTTC. Protein sequence: CASSLSLSSGYEQYF. This chain connects TRBV7-9 to TRBJ2-7; D is undetermined. Germline CDR1 SEHNR, CDR2 FQNEAQ (reference sequence). V lost 2 bases, J lost 3 bases, and 14 bases lay in between. This CDR3 contains 15 residues.

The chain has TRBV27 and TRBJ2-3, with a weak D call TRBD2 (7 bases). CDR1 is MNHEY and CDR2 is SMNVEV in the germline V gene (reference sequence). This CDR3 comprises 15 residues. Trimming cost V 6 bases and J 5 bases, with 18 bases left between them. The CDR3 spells CASSKRGGTVDTQYF. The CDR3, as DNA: TGTGCCAGCAGCAAAAGGGGGGGGACTGTAGATACGCAGTATTTT.

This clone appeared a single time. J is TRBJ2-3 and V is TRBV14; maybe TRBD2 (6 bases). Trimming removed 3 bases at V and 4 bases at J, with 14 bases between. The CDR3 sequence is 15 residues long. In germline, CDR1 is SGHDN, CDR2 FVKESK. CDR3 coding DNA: TGTGCCAGCAGCCAGGGCACTAGCTGGTCAGATACGCAGTATTTT. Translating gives CASSQGTSWSDTQYF.

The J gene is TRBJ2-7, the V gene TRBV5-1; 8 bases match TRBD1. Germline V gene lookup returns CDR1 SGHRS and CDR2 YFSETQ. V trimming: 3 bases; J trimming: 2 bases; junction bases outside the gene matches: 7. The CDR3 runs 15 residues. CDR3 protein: CASSSSGTGAYEQYF. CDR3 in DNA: TGCGCCAGCAGCTCCTCCGGGACAGGTGCCTACGAGCAGTACTTC.

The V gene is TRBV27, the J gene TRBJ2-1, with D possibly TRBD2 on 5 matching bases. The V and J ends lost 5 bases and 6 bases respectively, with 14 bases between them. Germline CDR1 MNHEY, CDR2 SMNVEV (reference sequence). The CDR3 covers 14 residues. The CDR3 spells CASSGPGTLNEQFF. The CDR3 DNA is TGTGCCAGCAGTGGACCGGGAACCCTCAATGAGCAGTTCTTC.

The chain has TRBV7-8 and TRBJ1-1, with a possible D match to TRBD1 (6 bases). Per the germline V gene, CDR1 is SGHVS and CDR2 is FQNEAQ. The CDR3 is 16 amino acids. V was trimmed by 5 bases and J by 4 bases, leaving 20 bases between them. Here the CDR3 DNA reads TGTGCCAGCAGCCCGCTCGTCGGAACAGGGTTCACTGAAGCTTTCTTT. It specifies CASSPLVGTGFTEAFF.